This record concerns one T cell receptor (beta chain) sequence. This record comes from a study of blood T cell repertoires in COVID-19. About the study: Acute and convalescent COVID-19 specimens originated in the United States, Italy and Spain. Nucleic acid was either cDNA or gDNA, and it came from T cells, B-cell-depleted T cells, or PBMCs.

In the original workflow: Amplification of reference gene primers provided the estimated nucleated cell counts. Sequenced by immunoSEQ multiplex PCR; TCRdb stores in-frame clones only, minus some. V, J and clone size are taken as reported in that table, and D and trimming were inferred from the DNA itself. Of some 160,000 clones detected, about four fifths appear once; the ten largest clones hold 6.5%. V lost 3 bases to trimming and J lost 1 base; unmatched junction nucleotides: 9. Germline V lookup: CDR1 SGHDT, CDR2 YYEEEE. This CDR3 has 16 amino acids. This rearrangement joins TRBV5-6 to TRBJ1-1; TRBD1 matches 7 bases. The specimen sequenced was peripheral blood. This receptor was obtained from a man in his 70s with active or convalescent COVID-19. CDR3 DNA sequence: TGTGCCAGCAGCTCAATCTCGACAGGGAAGAACACTGAAGCTTTCTTT. It translates to CASSSISTGKNTEAFF.